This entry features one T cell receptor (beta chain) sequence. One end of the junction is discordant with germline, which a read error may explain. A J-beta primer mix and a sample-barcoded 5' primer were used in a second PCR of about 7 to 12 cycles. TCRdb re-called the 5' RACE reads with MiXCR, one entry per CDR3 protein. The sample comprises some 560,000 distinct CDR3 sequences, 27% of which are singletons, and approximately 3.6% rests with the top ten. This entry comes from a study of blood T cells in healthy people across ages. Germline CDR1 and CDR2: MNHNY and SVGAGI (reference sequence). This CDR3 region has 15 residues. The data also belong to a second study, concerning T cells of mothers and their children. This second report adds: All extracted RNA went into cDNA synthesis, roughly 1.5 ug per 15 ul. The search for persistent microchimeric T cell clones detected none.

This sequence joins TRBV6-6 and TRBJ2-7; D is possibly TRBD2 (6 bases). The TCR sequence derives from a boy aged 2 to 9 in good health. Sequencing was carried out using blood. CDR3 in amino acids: CASSYVGVGTREQYF. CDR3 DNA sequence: TGCGCCAGCAGTTACGTGGGGGTCGGGACTCGGGAGCAGTACTTC.